The 9 T cell receptor beta chains in this list originate from one sample, sequenced in a study of blood T cells in healthy people across ages. The use of a sample-barcoded 5' primer and a J-beta primer mix characterized a second PCR of about 7 to 12 cycles. MiXCR was run by TCRdb on the 5' RACE reads, yielding one entry per CDR3 protein. The table includes about 800,000 distinct CDR3 sequences, 55% to 70% detected once. Sequenced: blood. The origin of the receptors is a man aged 25-45 years in good health.

The chain recombines TRBV25-1 with TRBJ1-1, with a possible D match to TRBD1 (5 bases). The V end lost 4 bases, the J end lost 7 bases, and 13 bases lay between the germline ends. Germline V gives CDR1 MGHDK, CDR2 SYGVNS. This CDR3 comprises 13 residues. In nucleotides, the CDR3 is TGTGCCAGCAGTGCAACAGGCACTATTGAAGCTTTCTTT. It encodes CASSATGTIEAFF. Together with reference TRBV25-1 and TRBJ1-1, the CDR3 gives the full variable domain: EADIYQTPRYLVIGTGKKITLECSQTMGHDKMYWYQQDPGMELHLIHYSYGVNSTEKGDLSSESTVSRIRTEHFPLTLESARPSHTSQYLCASSATGTIEAFFGQGTRLTVV.

This rearrangement joins TRBV12-3 or TRBV12-4 to TRBJ2-1; 7 bases line up with TRBD2. V was clipped by 3 bases and J by 3 bases; unmatched bases: 5. CDR3 length: 15 amino acids. The DNA for the CDR3 is TGTGCCAGCAGTTTTATCTGGACTAGCTACAATGAGCAGTTCTTC. This gives the protein CASSFIWTSYNEQFF.

The chain recombines TRBV6-6 with TRBJ1-5; tentative D call: TRBD1 (5 bases). Looked up from germline, CDR1 is MNHNY and CDR2 is SVGAGI (reference sequence). The CDR3 has 13 amino acids. Trimming removed 6 bases at V and 8 bases at J, with 14 bases between. The CDR3 is CASSTGGMKPQHF. The DNA of the CDR3 is TGTGCCAGCAGCACCGGGGGGATGAAGCCCCAGCATTTT.

The rearrangement joins TRBV4-2 to TRBJ2-7, with 9 bases aligning to TRBD1. Germline-derived CDR1 and CDR2 are LGHNA and YNFKEQ. With V trimmed by 4 bases and J by 2 bases, 9 bases remained unmatched. This CDR3 has 16 residues. The DNA of the CDR3 is TGTGCCAGCAGCCGAGTGGGGGGACAGGGTACCTACGAGCAGTACTTC. It encodes CASSRVGGQGTYEQYF.

V gene TRBV20-1 combines with J gene TRBJ1-1; tentatively, D is TRBD1 (6 bases). This CDR3 has 12 amino acids. The V gene's germline CDR1 is DFQATT and CDR2 SNEGSKA (reference sequence). The V gene lost 7 bases and the J gene lost 5 bases, with 14 bases spanning the gap. CDR3 nucleotide sequence: TGCAGTGTCCAGGGGCAGAGGACTGAAGCTTTCTTT. It yields the protein CSVQGQRTEAFF.

The J gene is TRBJ2-5, the V gene TRBV28; a possible D gene is TRBD1 (5 bases). V was cut by 4 bases and J by 1 base, with 10 bases left in between. CDR1 is MDHEN, CDR2 SYDVKM, per germline. This CDR3 is 14 amino acids long. As DNA, the CDR3 is TGTGCCAGCAGTTACAGACAGAGCCAAGAGACCCAGTACTTC. This sequence encodes CASSYRQSQETQYF.

The chain has TRBV24-1 and TRBJ2-7; D is uncertain. The CDR3 consists of 15 residues. CDR1 is KGHDR, CDR2 SFDVKD, per germline. V gave up 2 bases and J gave up 2 bases, with 12 bases separating them. The CDR3 DNA reads as TGTGCCACCAGTGATTCCGGGCGGCACGCCTACGAGCAGTACTTC. Protein sequence: CATSDSGRHAYEQYF.

The chain couples TRBV10-2 to TRBJ2-4, with 10 bases lining up with TRBD2. The J call could be wrong; TRBJ2-7 is a better fit for the DNA end. The CDR3 totals 16 residues. Per germline, CDR1 WSHSY and CDR2 SAAADI. The CDR3 region is CASSGPGTSETYEQYF. The CDR3 coding sequence is TGCGCCAGCAGTGGTCCCGGGACTAGCGAGACCTACGAGCAGTACTTC.

This chain joins TRBV6-2 or TRBV6-3 and TRBJ1-2, with D unclear. Germline-derived CDR1 and CDR2 are MNHEY and SVGEGT. The CDR3 extends over 13 amino acids. Trimming took 11 bases from V and 1 from J, leaving 14 bases between them. This CDR3 is CAGKKDGNYGYTF. The CDR3 coding sequence is TGTGCCGGAAAAAAGGACGGTAACTATGGCTACACCTTC.